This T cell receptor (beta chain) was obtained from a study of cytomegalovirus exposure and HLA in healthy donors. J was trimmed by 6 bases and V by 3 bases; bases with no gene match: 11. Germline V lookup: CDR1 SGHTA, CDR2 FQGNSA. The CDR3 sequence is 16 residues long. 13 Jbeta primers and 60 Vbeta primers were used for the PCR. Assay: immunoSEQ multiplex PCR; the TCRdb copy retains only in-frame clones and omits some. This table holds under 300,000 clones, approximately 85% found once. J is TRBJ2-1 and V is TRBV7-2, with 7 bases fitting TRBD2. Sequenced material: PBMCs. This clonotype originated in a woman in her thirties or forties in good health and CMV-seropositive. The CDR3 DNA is TGTGCCAGCAGCTTCATCGGGGACTACCTTCGCAATGAGCAGTTCTTC. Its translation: CASSFIGDYLRNEQFF.